The 19 T cell receptor beta chains listed next were all sequenced from one sample in a study of CD4 T cells in relation to SARS-CoV-2 and coronaviruses. Sequencing used immunoSEQ multiplex PCR; TCRdb keeps in-frame clones, though not all of them. Counted here are 19,000 or so clones, 70% to 85% occurring once; the ten biggest clones make up about 20%. Before the COVID-19 pandemic, during about 2011-2019, CD4+ T cells were taken from unexposed donors. After more than eight days of culture, CD4+ T cells were isolated. These receptors lack a known antigen. Sequenced material: CD4+ T cells from PBMCs, cultured in vitro. The source is a human donor in good health.

The gene calls are TRBV3-1 (or the pseudogene TRBV3-2) and TRBJ1-1, with a possible D match to TRBD1 (5 bases). V was cut by 3 bases and J by 4 bases, with 9 bases left in between. CDR3 length: 13 amino acids. Germline V gene data show CDR1 as LGHDT and CDR2 as YNNKEL (reference sequence). CDR3 region: CASSQGTGTEAFF. The CDR3 region has the DNA TGTGCCAGCAGCCAGGGGACTGGCACTGAAGCTTTCTTT.

The J gene is TRBJ1-6, the V gene TRBV6-4; TRBD1 might be the D (6 bases). Germline CDR1 and CDR2: MRHNA and SNTAGT. The CDR3 sequence is 16 residues long. Trimming took off 5 bases at V and 7 bases at J, with 18 bases between the two ends. The CDR3 sequence: CASSMRQAPGNSPLHF. The CDR3 bases are TGTGCCAGCAGTATGAGACAGGCCCCGGGGAATTCACCCCTCCACTTT.

The chain carries TRBV2 and TRBJ1-1; tentative D call: TRBD1 (5 bases). Germline lookup yields CDR1 SNHLY and CDR2 FYNNEI. Trimming left V 7 bases short and J 7 bases short, with 7 bases between. The CDR3 covers 10 residues. CDR3 coding DNA: TGTGCCAGCATTGGGGGTGAAGCTTTCTTT. Its protein product is CASIGGEAFF.

The J gene is TRBJ2-5, the V gene TRBV2, with unresolved D. Trimming pared 1 base from V and 5 bases from J, leaving 2 bases between. The CDR3 length is 11 residues. Germline CDR1 is SNHLY and CDR2 is FYNNEI. This CDR3 reads CASSEEETQYF. The CDR3 coding sequence is TGTGCCAGCAGTGAAGAGGAGACCCAGTACTTC.

This sequence joins TRBV7-9 and TRBJ1-1; the D gene is possibly TRBD1 (5 bases). The V and J ends lost 1 base and 10 bases respectively, with 13 bases between them. The CDR3 sequence is 13 residues long. Germline V gene data show CDR1 as SEHNR and CDR2 as FQNEAQ (reference sequence). CDR3 sequence: CASSLERGRVAFF. For the CDR3, the DNA is TGTGCCAGCAGCTTAGAGAGGGGCCGTGTAGCTTTCTTT. Drawing the rest from reference TRBV7-9 and TRBJ1-1, the complete variable domain is DTGVSQNPRHKITKRGQNVTFRCDPISEHNRLYWYRQTLGQGPEFLTYFQNEAQLEKSRLLSDRFSAERPKGSFSTLEIQRTEQGDSAMYLCASSLERGRVAFFGQGTRLTVV.

A few counts support this clone. The rearrangement joins TRBV27 to TRBJ2-6; 7 bases map to TRBD1. The V segment lost 6 bases and the J segment 2 bases; nucleotides outside the gene matches: 1. From germline, CDR1 is MNHEY and CDR2 SMNVEV (reference sequence). This CDR3 spans 14 amino acids. CDR3 protein: CASRGTAGANVLTF. The DNA for the CDR3 is TGTGCCAGCAGAGGGACAGCTGGGGCCAACGTCCTGACTTTC.

This sequence joins TRBV7-3 and TRBJ2-1; 11 nucleotides line up with TRBD1. The CDR3 runs to 16 residues. Germline-derived CDR1 and CDR2 are SGHTA and FQGTGA. After removal of 3 bases from V and 5 bases from J, the junction contained 6 bases not matched to a gene. CDR3 nucleotide sequence: TGTGCCAGCAGCTTTGCGGGACAGGGGGGGCACAATGAGCAGTTCTTC. This codes for CASSFAGQGGHNEQFF.

V is TRBV12-3 or TRBV12-4 and J is TRBJ2-7; D possibly uses TRBD1 or TRBD2 (5 bases each). V was trimmed by 5 bases and J by 10 bases, leaving 12 bases between them. This CDR3 has 11 residues. The CDR3 coding sequence is TGTGCCAGCAGTCGAGGGGTAGAACAGTACTTC. The encoded protein is CASSRGVEQYF.

The chain is built from TRBV4-2 and TRBJ2-1; D is ambiguous. CDR3 length: 14 amino acids. Per the germline V gene, CDR1 is LGHNA and CDR2 is YNFKEQ. V was pared by 4 bases and J by 7 bases, with 14 bases between. In nucleotides, the CDR3 is TGTGCCAGCAGCCCCGGACGACTGGGGAATGAGCAGTTCTTC. As protein: CASSPGRLGNEQFF.

This clone was counted only a few times. This rearrangement joins TRBV9 to TRBJ1-2, with TRBD1 matching over 9 bases. CDR1 is SGDLS and CDR2 is YYNGEE in the germline V gene. V was clipped by 7 bases and J by 4 bases; unmatched bases: 8. The CDR3 covers 14 residues. The CDR3 here is CASRRQGDSYGYTF. The DNA of the CDR3 is TGTGCCAGCCGTCGACAGGGGGACTCCTATGGCTACACCTTC.

This chain connects TRBV6-1 to TRBJ1-6, with TRBD1 identical over 10 bases. Germline lookup yields CDR1 MNHNS and CDR2 SASEGT. The CDR3 is made up of 16 amino acids. The V segment lost 3 bases and the J segment 5 bases; nucleotides outside the gene matches: 4. The CDR3 reads CASSDDDRGHNSPLHF. Written as DNA, the CDR3 is TGTGCCAGCAGTGATGACGACAGGGGGCATAATTCACCCCTCCACTTT.

This chain links TRBV5-1 with TRBJ2-2, with 13 bases that match TRBD2. V lost 4 bases, J lost 4 bases, and 10 bases stayed unmatched. The germline gives CDR1 SGHRS, CDR2 YFSETQ. CDR3 size: 18 residues. The CDR3 protein is CASSQTSGRPSGTGELFF. In DNA, the CDR3 is TGCGCCAGCAGCCAGACTAGCGGGAGGCCTAGTGGCACCGGGGAGCTGTTTTTT.

The rearrangement links TRBV10-3 to TRBJ1-6; D remains unclear. Trimming took 10 bases from V and 7 from J, leaving 17 bases between them. Germline V gene sequence: CDR1 ENHRY, CDR2 SYGVKD. The CDR3 spans 14 residues. DNA for the CDR3: TGTGCCACCCTCCCGTCCCAGACAAATTCACCCCTCCACTTT. As protein: CATLPSQTNSPLHF.

This chain links TRBV6-6 with TRBJ2-7; D is unresolved. Germline CDR1 MNHNY, CDR2 SVGAGI (reference sequence). There are 11 residues in the CDR3. V lost 5 bases and J lost 4, with 6 bases in between. This chain's CDR3 is CASSLKYEQYF. CDR3 bases: TGTGCCAGCAGTCTGAAATACGAGCAGTACTTC.

The genes are TRBV3-1 (or the pseudogene TRBV3-2) and TRBJ2-1, with 8 positions matching TRBD2. From germline, CDR1 is LGHDT and CDR2 YNNKEL (reference sequence). The CDR3 extends over 18 amino acids. The J segment lost 9 bases and the V segment lost 0 bases, leaving 16 bases of the junction unmatched. In nucleotides, the CDR3 is TGTGCCAGCAGCCAAGAGGGGACTAGAGTTTTCGACGGGTCTGAGCAGTTCTTC. Its protein is CASSQEGTRVFDGSEQFF.

The chain has TRBV11-2 and TRBJ2-1; D gene unclear. This CDR3 has 12 residues. Per the germline V gene, CDR1 is SGHAT and CDR2 is FQNNGV. Trimming cost V 1 base and J 8 bases, with 6 bases left between them. The CDR3 sequence is CASSLGVDEQFF. The CDR3 DNA reads as TGTGCCAGCAGCTTAGGGGTAGATGAGCAGTTCTTC.

This chain connects TRBV28 to TRBJ1-1; no reliable D call. This CDR3 spans 12 amino acids. Germline CDR1 reads MDHEN; CDR2 reads SYDVKM. With 3 bases removed from V and 5 bases from J, the gap between germline ends came to 7 bases. The CDR3 coding sequence is TGTGCCAGCAGTTTCCGTCGAACTGAAGCTTTCTTT. Translation: CASSFRRTEAFF.

The genes are TRBV5-1 and TRBJ2-3; perhaps TRBD2 as D (6 bases). V dropped 2 bases and J dropped 4 bases, with 14 bases sitting between them. The CDR3 extends over 15 amino acids. Germline-derived CDR1 and CDR2 are SGHRS and YFSETQ. In nucleotides, the CDR3 is TGCGCCAGCAGCTTACGGGGGTTAGGTGCAGATACGCAGTATTTT. Translation: CASSLRGLGADTQYF.

The rearrangement joins TRBV30 to TRBJ1-2; TRBD1 matches 8 bases. Losses at the gene ends were 3 bases for V and 3 bases for J; bases not matched to a gene: 12. CDR3 size: 16 residues. Germline V gene data show CDR1 as GTSNPN and CDR2 as SVGIG (reference sequence). Written as DNA, the CDR3 is TGTGCCTGGAGCCTTTTAAATCAGGGGGCGGACTATGGCTACACCTTC. It encodes CAWSLLNQGADYGYTF.